This T cell receptor beta chain is from a study of blood T cell repertoires in COVID-19. For the study at large: Acute and convalescent COVID-19 samples came from the United States, Italy and Spain.

This CDR3 region has 12 residues. Trimming stripped 4 bases from V and 8 bases from J, with 11 bases between. CDR1 is LGHDT, CDR2 YNNKEL, per germline (reference sequence). In regard to this clone: This same CDR3 is encoded by further DNA sequences in the sample.

Clones were sequenced by immunoSEQ multiplex PCR, and TCRdb holds only the in-frame ones, with some missing. This sample has 200,000 to 250,000 clones, with roughly four fifths found just once. The genes are TRBV3-1 (or the pseudogene TRBV3-2) and TRBJ1-1, with D tentatively TRBD1 (6 bases). This clonotype originated in a woman aged 65 to 85 with acute or convalescent COVID-19. Sample: peripheral blood. The CDR3 nucleotides are TGTGCCAGCAGCCCCCGGGACAAAGAAGCTTTCTTT. Protein product: CASSPRDKEAFF.